Listed below are T cell receptor beta chains from one sample, sequenced in a study of T cells in Graves' hyperthyroidism and ophthalmopathy. TCRdb re-called the multiplex PCR reads with MiXCR, one entry per CDR3 protein. The sample gives 620,000 or so distinct CDR3 sequences, more than 14% of which show up once; around 13% is in the top ten. The sequencing sample was made of blood. These receptors were obtained from a woman aged 50 to 65 with Graves' ophthalmopathy. CDR3s include the opening cysteine and the closing phenylalanine or tryptophan.

v_call: TRBV27
j_call: TRBJ2-7
cdr3_aa: CASSTWTVTSGYEQYF

v_call: TRBV28
j_call: TRBJ1-4
cdr3_aa: CASKTSNEKLFF

v_call: TRBV29-1
j_call: TRBJ2-7
cdr3_aa: CSVGSGSYEQYF

v_call: TRBV7-9
j_call: TRBJ2-2
cdr3_aa: CASSLRLGVDTGELFF

v_call: TRBV11-3
j_call: TRBJ2-7
cdr3_aa: CASSKTGEDYEQYF

v_call: TRBV7-9
j_call: TRBJ2-7
cdr3_aa: CASSSSGGNYEQYF

v_call: TRBV30
j_call: TRBJ1-1
cdr3_aa: CAWRDPHMTTEAFF

v_call: TRBV28
j_call: TRBJ2-1
cdr3_aa: CASSPSHAGLAGYNEQFF

v_call: TRBV6-6
j_call: TRBJ2-3
cdr3_aa: CASSYSLRPDTQYF

v_call: TRBV6-2/TRBV6-3
j_call: TRBJ2-1
cdr3_aa: CASSSRDQSYNEQFF

v_call: TRBV9
j_call: TRBJ2-3
cdr3_aa: CASSVLGGRSTDTQYF

v_call: TRBV28
j_call: TRBJ1-5
cdr3_aa: CASSFRGQKQPQHF

v_call: TRBV6-1
j_call: TRBJ2-7
cdr3_aa: CASRLDLSYYEQYF

v_call: TRBV7-3
j_call: TRBJ2-1
cdr3_aa: CASSFNGAGNEQFF

v_call: TRBV5-5
j_call: TRBJ1-5
cdr3_aa: CASSTGQGIVQPQHF

v_call: TRBV19
j_call: TRBJ2-2
cdr3_aa: CASTRTRGRLTGELFF

v_call: TRBV18
j_call: TRBJ2-7
cdr3_aa: CASSPELQGRYEQYF

v_call: TRBV5-5
j_call: TRBJ2-7
cdr3_aa: CASSPRRDPRDEQYF

v_call: TRBV5-1
j_call: TRBJ2-7
cdr3_aa: CASSYRTGWLYEQYF

v_call: TRBV20-1
j_call: TRBJ1-2
cdr3_aa: CSALDGYGYTF

v_call: TRBV28
j_call: TRBJ2-7
cdr3_aa: CASSSRGLAYEQYF

v_call: TRBV7-9
j_call: TRBJ1-2
cdr3_aa: CASSLVDGYTF

v_call: TRBV7-6
j_call: TRBJ1-6
cdr3_aa: CASSLGTQGFNSPLHF

v_call: TRBV20-1
j_call: TRBJ2-2
cdr3_aa: CSAATGRHTGGLFF

v_call: TRBV28
j_call: TRBJ2-7
cdr3_aa: CASSQLLIEYEQYF

v_call: TRBV10-3
j_call: TRBJ2-7
cdr3_aa: CAIRTDSPKLGPYEQYF

v_call: TRBV7-2
j_call: TRBJ1-2
cdr3_aa: CASNRPTAFYGYTF

v_call: TRBV3-1
j_call: TRBJ1-5
cdr3_aa: CASSLSLDQPQHF

v_call: TRBV2
j_call: TRBJ2-5
cdr3_aa: CASNKVGTEETQYF

v_call: TRBV19
j_call: TRBJ2-3
cdr3_aa: CASSIGWGGPTDTQYF

v_call: TRBV6-2/TRBV6-3
j_call: TRBJ1-1
cdr3_aa: CASSYKRRGGTEAFF

v_call: TRBV14
j_call: TRBJ2-2
cdr3_aa: CASSQFNTGELFF

v_call: TRBV20-1
j_call: TRBJ2-3
cdr3_aa: CSATISGATRDTQYF

v_call: TRBV2
j_call: TRBJ2-5
cdr3_aa: CASRIDSLGGLETQYF

v_call: TRBV6-1
j_call: TRBJ2-3
cdr3_aa: CASSSPQAGMYTDTQYF

v_call: TRBV12-3/TRBV12-4
j_call: TRBJ1-3
cdr3_aa: CASSTTTGSGNTIYF

v_call: TRBV20-1
j_call: TRBJ2-5
cdr3_aa: CSARDESPGLAGGQETQYF

v_call: TRBV9
j_call: TRBJ2-1
cdr3_aa: CASSAKRLAGYEQFF

v_call: TRBV11-3
j_call: TRBJ1-4
cdr3_aa: CASRMGTGNEKLFF

v_call: TRBV7-8
j_call: TRBJ2-1
cdr3_aa: CASSQRTSVGEQFF

v_call: TRBV28
j_call: TRBJ2-2
cdr3_aa: CASSLLLVLAGENTGELFF

v_call: TRBV30
j_call: TRBJ1-5
cdr3_aa: CACSTSGTSNQPQHF

v_call: TRBV12-3/TRBV12-4
j_call: TRBJ2-1
cdr3_aa: CASRLRLAGVNEQFF

v_call: TRBV3-1
j_call: TRBJ2-1
cdr3_aa: CASSPTPPGTANEQFF

v_call: TRBV28
j_call: TRBJ2-3
cdr3_aa: CASSSMDRSSTDTQYF

v_call: TRBV12-3/TRBV12-4
j_call: TRBJ1-5
cdr3_aa: CASSLGRATGPQHF

v_call: TRBV6-1
j_call: TRBJ1-1
cdr3_aa: CASKSGTLNTEAFF

v_call: TRBV18
j_call: TRBJ2-4
cdr3_aa: CASSLGPGDIQYF

v_call: TRBV6-4
j_call: TRBJ1-4
cdr3_aa: CASRQGTEKLFF

v_call: TRBV19
j_call: TRBJ2-7
cdr3_aa: CASSMGGPSYEQYF

v_call: TRBV29-1
j_call: TRBJ2-2
cdr3_aa: CSARTGDTGELFF